Each of the 6 T cell receptor beta chains below was sequenced from the same sample in a study of blood T cell repertoires in COVID-19. Some clones are missing from TCRdb's copy, which holds only in-frame ones; the method was immunoSEQ multiplex PCR. Of 45,000 to 70,000 clones in the sample, around 81% were seen once. Specimen: peripheral blood. These receptors were obtained from a woman at least 80 years old with active or convalescent COVID-19.

The chain is built from TRBV4-3 and TRBJ2-5; a possible D gene is TRBD2 (5 bases). This CDR3 has 15 residues. Germline CDR1 LGHNA, CDR2 YSLEER. The V gene lost 0 bases and the J gene lost 5 bases, with 13 bases spanning the gap. The CDR3 reads CASSQDEGIAETQYF. The CDR3 nucleotides read TGCGCCAGCAGCCAAGATGAGGGAATAGCCGAGACCCAGTACTTC.

This rearrangement joins TRBV27 to TRBJ1-1; 7 bases line up with TRBD1. CDR3 length equals 14 residues. Germline lookup yields CDR1 MNHEY and CDR2 SMNVEV (reference sequence). With V trimmed by 3 bases and J by 6 bases, 7 bases remained unmatched. The CDR3 sequence: CASSFLQGVSEAFF. The CDR3 coding sequence is TGTGCCAGCAGTTTTCTTCAGGGGGTATCTGAAGCTTTCTTT.

CDR3 DNA: TGTGCCAGCAGTTTTTGGGGACAGGTCTACGAGCAGTACTTC. Translation gives CASSFWGQVYEQYF. The V call is TRBV28, the J call TRBJ2-7; 8 bases are shared with TRBD1. Germline lookup yields CDR1 MDHEN and CDR2 SYDVKM. V gave up 3 bases and J gave up 3 bases; unmatched junction bases: 4. This CDR3 is built from 14 residues.

CDR3 amino acids: CASSIGASVNTEAFF. The CDR3 nucleotides read TGTGCCAGTAGTATTGGGGCGTCAGTGAACACTGAAGCTTTCTTT. The chain couples TRBV19 to TRBJ1-1; perhaps TRBD1 as D (5 bases). Germline values: CDR1 LNHDA, CDR2 SQIVND (reference sequence). The CDR3 consists of 15 residues. V lost 3 bases and J lost 0, with 11 bases in between. The whole variable domain, filled in from reference TRBV19 and TRBJ1-1, reads DGGITQSPKYLFRKEGQNVTLSCEQNLNHDAMYWYRQDPGQGLRLIYYSQIVNDFQKGDIAEGYSVSREKKESFPLTVTSAQKNPTAFYLCASSIGASVNTEAFFGQGTRLTVV.

The table lists this clone with a few counts. The V call is TRBV6-5, the J call TRBJ2-2, with a tentative D call TRBD1 (5 bases). This CDR3 has 14 amino acids. Trimming took 6 bases from V and 3 from J, leaving 11 bases between them. CDR1 MNHEY and CDR2 SVGAGI come from the germline V gene. In nucleotides, the CDR3 is TGTGCCAGCAGCCGTGACAGTTACACCGGGGAGCTGTTTTTT. This codes for CASSRDSYTGELFF.

The rearrangement joins TRBV29-1 to TRBJ1-4, with 7 nucleotides matching TRBD1. V was pared by 7 bases and J by 4 bases, with 6 bases of the junction left unmatched. The CDR3 loop spans 13 amino acids. Germline CDR1 is SQVTM and CDR2 is ANQGSEA. For the CDR3, the DNA is TGCAGCGGTAAGACAGGGATTAATGAAAAACTGTTTTTT. This translates into CSGKTGINEKLFF.